A single sample gave rise to the 14 T cell receptor beta chains below, sequenced in a study of blood T cell repertoires in COVID-19 (TCRdb year 2020). The library relied on the immunoSEQ multiplex PCR assay. Imported from immuneACCESS, the table was reduced by TCRdb to in-frame sequences with V and J called. These copies leave out some clones; in studies compared against another copy, an unresolved V gene accounts for under half, and the cause of the remainder is not known. This sample is represented by roughly 200,000 clones; around nine tenths of them were singletons. The ten largest make up 1.5% to 2% of the sample. Specimen: peripheral blood. Receptors were obtained from a man between 18 and 29 years old with active or convalescent COVID-19.

This clone appeared a single time. V usage is TRBV6-5 and J usage is TRBJ2-7; TRBD1 agrees at 8 bases. Germline trimming cut 6 bases from V and 5 bases from J; bases unmatched to any gene: 9. From germline, CDR1 is MNHEY and CDR2 SVGAGI. The CDR3 is made up of 14 amino acids. In DNA form, the CDR3 reads TGTGCCAGCAGATTATTGGACAGGGAGAACGAGCAGTACTTC. It is translated as CASRLLDRENEQYF.

This clone was observed a single time. V gene TRBV11-2 combines with J gene TRBJ2-7, with 11 bases matching TRBD2. CDR3 length equals 16 residues. J gave up 2 bases and V 0 bases, and 3 bases lay outside the gene matches. CDR1 and CDR2 from the germline V gene are SGHAT and FQNNGV. The CDR3 sequence: CASSLDSGRATYEQYF. The CDR3, as DNA: TGTGCCAGCAGCTTAGATAGCGGGAGGGCAACCTACGAGCAGTACTTC.

The chain links TRBV19 to TRBJ1-2, with D tentatively TRBD1 (5 bases). Germline V lookup: CDR1 LNHDA, CDR2 SQIVND (reference sequence). V lost 11 bases to trimming and J lost 3 bases, with 16 bases between them. The CDR3 spans 13 residues. CDR3 region: CAGPQVLDYGYTF. CDR3 sequence (DNA): TGTGCCGGACCACAGGTTTTGGACTATGGCTACACCTTC.

This sequence joins TRBV19 and TRBJ2-2; TRBD1 agrees at 9 bases. V lost 7 bases and J lost 1; bases outside the gene matches: 7. The CDR3 is made up of 16 amino acids. CDR1 LNHDA and CDR2 SQIVND come from the germline V gene (reference sequence). The CDR3 here is CASNARQGVNTGELFF. Written as DNA, the CDR3 is TGTGCCAGTAACGCACGACAGGGGGTGAACACCGGGGAGCTGTTTTTT.

The CDR3 region is CASTGQGLAQPQHF. The CDR3, as DNA: TGTGCCAGCACCGGACAGGGTCTGGCTCAGCCCCAGCATTTT. The V gene is TRBV27, the J gene TRBJ1-5; 8 bases map to TRBD1. The germline V gene encodes CDR1 MNHEY and CDR2 SMNVEV (reference sequence). The CDR3 is 14 amino acids. After removal of 7 bases from V and 6 bases from J, the junction contained 8 bases not matched to a gene.

The chain is built from TRBV5-6 and TRBJ2-4, with D possibly TRBD2 on 7 matching bases. This CDR3 has 15 amino acids. The V and J ends lost 1 base and 5 bases respectively, with 13 bases between them. Germline lookup yields CDR1 SGHDT and CDR2 YYEEEE. Written as DNA, the CDR3 is TGTGCCAGCAGCTTGTGGGGGGGCGCTGAAAACATTCAGTACTTC. Translated: CASSLWGGAENIQYF.

This clone occurred once. The gene calls are TRBV27 and TRBJ2-5, with D maybe TRBD2 (6 bases). CDR3 size: 15 residues. The V gene lost 8 bases and the J gene lost 3 bases, with 19 bases spanning the gap. Germline CDR1 reads MNHEY; CDR2 reads SMNVEV (reference sequence). CDR3 coding DNA: TGTGCCAGCGCACAATACCGGGACTCAAAAGAGACCCAGTACTTC. As protein: CASAQYRDSKETQYF.

The rearrangement joins TRBV10-3 to TRBJ1-3, with a tentative D call TRBD1 (6 bases). CDR3 length: 14 amino acids. Germline V gene sequence: CDR1 ENHRY, CDR2 SYGVKD. V lost 10 bases to trimming and J lost 3 bases, with 16 bases between them. In DNA, the CDR3 is TGTGCCACCGCCTCGGACAGCCTTGGAAACACCATATATTTT. Amino acids: CATASDSLGNTIYF.

The V call is TRBV2, the J call TRBJ1-4; 9 bases fit TRBD1. Unmatched junction bases numbered 7, after V lost 3 bases and J lost 8 bases. Germline CDR1 reads SNHLY; CDR2 reads FYNNEI. This CDR3 comprises 15 residues. The CDR3: CASSEGGQGFEKLFF. CDR3 in DNA: TGTGCCAGCAGTGAGGGGGGACAGGGCTTCGAAAAACTGTTTTTT. The variable domain in full, completed from reference TRBV2 and TRBJ1-4, reads EPEVTQTPSHQVTQMGQEVILRCVPISNHLYFYWYRQILGQKVEFLVSFYNNEISEKSEIFDDQFSVERPDGSNFTLKIRSTKLEDSAMYFCASSEGGQGFEKLFFGSGTQLSVL.

The chain joins TRBV5-1 to TRBJ1-2; 11 positions agree with TRBD1. CDR1 and CDR2 (germline): SGHRS, YFSETQ. The CDR3 contains 14 residues. V shed 3 bases and J 6 bases; nucleotides not matched to a gene: 4. The CDR3: CASSSGQGADGYTF. In nucleotides, the CDR3 is TGCGCCAGCAGCTCCGGACAGGGGGCGGATGGCTACACCTTC.

The chain uses TRBV4-3 and TRBJ2-1; 8 positions match TRBD1. CDR1 LGHNA and CDR2 YSLEER come from the germline V gene. This CDR3 region has 14 residues. The ends lost 6 bases at V and 4 bases at J; junction bases unmatched: 5. As DNA, the CDR3 is TGCGCCAGCAGTTCGGGACAGGATTACAATGAGCAGTTCTTC. Encoded protein: CASSSGQDYNEQFF.

The chain uses TRBV5-1 and TRBJ2-7; maybe TRBD2 (5 bases). The CDR3 runs to 14 residues. With 0 bases removed from V and 0 bases from J, the gap between germline ends came to 7 bases. Germline V gene data show CDR1 as SGHRS and CDR2 as YFSETQ. CDR3 bases: TGCGCCAGCAGCTTGGATGGGAGCTCCTACGAGCAGTACTTC. This sequence encodes CASSLDGSSYEQYF.

This chain joins TRBV7-3 and TRBJ1-2, with TRBD1 as a possible D gene (6 bases). The V gene's germline CDR1 is SGHTA and CDR2 FQGTGA. The CDR3 loop spans 15 amino acids. Trimming left V 2 bases short and J 5 bases short, with 15 bases between. The CDR3 spells CASSLSPGDLYGYTF. In DNA form, the CDR3 reads TGTGCCAGCAGCTTATCCCCAGGGGATTTATATGGCTACACCTTC. Supplemented by reference TRBV7-3 and TRBJ1-2, the full variable domain reads GAGVSQTPSNKVTEKGKYVELRCDPISGHTALYWYRQSLGQGPEFLIYFQGTGAADDSGLPNDRFFAVRPEGSVSTLKIQRTERGDSAVYLCASSLSPGDLYGYTFGSGTRLTVV.

The chain is built from TRBV6-5 and TRBJ2-7; 8 bases fit TRBD2. CDR3 length equals 14 residues. Germline V CDR1 and CDR2: MNHEY, SVGAGI. Trimming cost V 7 bases and J 3 bases; bases outside gene matches: 8. The CDR3 reads CASTDGRGIYEQYF. Written as DNA, the CDR3 is TGTGCCAGCACGGACGGGAGGGGGATCTACGAGCAGTACTTC.